This T cell receptor (beta chain) was observed in a study of T-cell memory formation after mild COVID-19. The wider study: Largely, TCR clusters stayed within a single donor.

General study results and limits: Later expanders leaned CD4+, whereas clones that contracted between day 15 and 85 were balanced CD4/CD8. Whether day 37 second-wave clones are SARS-CoV-2-specific was not confirmed.

From 5'RACE with constant-segment primers came TCR alpha and TCR beta cDNA libraries that carried sample barcodes and UMIs. TCRdb redid the calling of the 5' RACE reads with MiXCR, one entry per CDR3 protein. Among about 470,000 distinct CDR3 sequences listed, roughly 20% were seen once. Comment on this clonotype: Its cognate antigen is unknown.

Germline V gene sequence: CDR1 GTSNPN, CDR2 SVGIG (reference sequence). Trimming stripped 4 bases from V and 8 bases from J, with 14 bases between. This CDR3 is 12 amino acids long. Sequenced input: PBMCs or a T cell subset sorted from them (not recorded which). The rearrangement joins TRBV30 to TRBJ1-2; D is unclear. This receptor was obtained from an adult woman who had mild COVID-19 (a few samples of this study predate the infection). Cell type and time point are not known. As DNA, the CDR3 is TGTGCCTGGACCTCCCCCTCGAGCGGCTACACCTTC. Encoded protein: CAWTSPSSGYTF.